This is a list of T cell receptor beta chains from one sample in a study of shared clonotypes between healthy human individuals. Method: immunoSEQ multiplex PCR; TCRdb's copy keeps in-frame clones and lacks some. The sample gives approximately 840,000 clones, about 96% of which show up once; about 0.25% is in the top ten. What was sequenced was naive CD8+ T cells sorted from blood. These receptor sequences come from a man aged 25 to 45 in good health. Both conserved end residues are trimmed from each CDR3. Expanded clones are given a class, and other clones once, few, many or no size at all.

CDR3: ASSPRVSLHTDTQY
size: NA
V: TRBV7-2
J: TRBJ2-3

CDR3: ASSLAGTGIHEQY
size: NA
V: TRBV5-1
J: TRBJ2-7

CDR3: ASSESGSYNEQF
size: NA
V: TRBV2
J: TRBJ2-1

CDR3: ASSVDSAPYEQY
size: NA
V: TRBV9
J: TRBJ2-7

CDR3: ASSLAGKPKNIQY
size: NA
V: TRBV5-6
J: TRBJ2-4

CDR3: ASSYRGRGGNQPQH
size: NA
V: TRBV5-4
J: TRBJ1-5

CDR3: ASNTGTGLNEQF
size: NA
V: TRBV27
J: TRBJ2-1

CDR3: ASSHFRDSSYEQY
size: NA
V: TRBV4-1
J: TRBJ2-7

CDR3: ASSLGGTYEQY
size: NA
V: TRBV9
J: TRBJ2-7

CDR3: ASSNTQAPDEQY
size: once
V: TRBV7-9
J: TRBJ2-7

CDR3: SVVPPAGGPNEQF
size: NA
V: TRBV29-1
J: TRBJ2-1

CDR3: ASSSGPSYNEQF
size: once
V: TRBV7-9
J: TRBJ2-1

CDR3: ASSLGAGGGDTQY
size: NA
V: TRBV11-2
J: TRBJ2-3

CDR3: ASSSGYGYT
size: NA
V: TRBV27
J: TRBJ1-2

CDR3: ASSLTGGLETQY
size: NA
V: TRBV14
J: TRBJ2-5

CDR3: ASSIRDRDYNEQF
size: NA
V: TRBV5-4
J: TRBJ2-1

CDR3: ASRDRGGGANVLT
size: NA
V: TRBV27
J: TRBJ2-6

CDR3: ASSIDKGQFYGYT
size: once
V: TRBV19
J: TRBJ1-2

CDR3: ASSLGQGGAGELF
size: NA
V: TRBV5-1
J: TRBJ2-2

CDR3: AISRDSPGAQY
size: NA
V: TRBV10-3
J: TRBJ2-5

CDR3: ASSTSGSLETQY
size: NA
V: TRBV27
J: TRBJ2-5

CDR3: ASSTPGTDVEEQY
size: NA
V: TRBV27
J: TRBJ2-7

CDR3: ASSLRPSYEQY
size: NA
V: TRBV7-8
J: TRBJ2-7

CDR3: ASSLTGSSYNEQF
size: once
V: TRBV7-2
J: TRBJ2-1

CDR3: SVRGGQGSYT
size: NA
V: TRBV29-1
J: TRBJ1-2

CDR3: ASSLEAGDHEQF
size: NA
V: TRBV7-7
J: TRBJ2-1

CDR3: ASSPGTSARTDTQY
size: NA
V: TRBV7-2
J: TRBJ2-3

CDR3: ASTPRLAGVETQY
size: NA
V: TRBV5-1
J: TRBJ2-5

CDR3: ASSPTHRGQETQY
size: once
V: TRBV5-1
J: TRBJ2-5

CDR3: ASSYGTGVADTQY
size: NA
V: TRBV5-1
J: TRBJ2-3

CDR3: ASRSGTDPSYEQY
size: NA
V: TRBV7-8
J: TRBJ2-7

CDR3: ASSLSPVQVDTEAF
size: NA
V: TRBV5-1
J: TRBJ1-1

CDR3: ASSSDRGLMTDTQY
size: NA
V: TRBV28
J: TRBJ2-3

CDR3: SVFGQGDTEAF
size: NA
V: TRBV29-1
J: TRBJ1-1

CDR3: ASSLFGASNQPQH
size: NA
V: TRBV7-8
J: TRBJ1-5

CDR3: AWSDPTAGLNYEQY
size: NA
V: TRBV30
J: TRBJ2-7

CDR3: SVPGPGHTDTQY
size: NA
V: TRBV29-1
J: TRBJ2-3

CDR3: ASSSIQTGPQH
size: NA
V: TRBV27
J: TRBJ1-5

CDR3: ASSPVLGPYEQY
size: NA
V: TRBV7-9
J: TRBJ2-7